The 26 T cell receptor beta chains listed next were all sequenced from one sample in a study of read filtering for tumor transcriptome and immune sequencing. From 300 to 450 ng of RNA, a library with molecular barcoded alpha/delta and beta/gamma adaptors was made. Via MiXCR, TCRdb re-called the reads, giving one row per CDR3 protein. The sample lists 40,000 or so distinct CDR3 sequences; 14% were seen once. Material: a population of CD138-negative cells sorted from bone marrow. The receptors derive from a donor older than 35 with multiple myeloma.

This clonotype was observed at least ten times. This chain links TRBV7-2 with TRBJ2-7; D not certain. Germline CDR1 and CDR2: SGHTA and FQGNSA. The CDR3 runs 15 residues. V lost 1 base to trimming and J lost 2 bases, with 12 bases between them. CDR3 DNA: TGTGCCAGCAGCTTAGAAGGTCTAGGGACCTACGAGCAGTACTTC. It translates to CASSLEGLGTYEQYF.

Ten or more counts support this clonotype. This rearrangement joins TRBV9 to TRBJ2-7; D is possibly TRBD2 (6 bases). Germline CDR1 SGDLS, CDR2 YYNGEE. The CDR3 covers 14 residues. The ends were cut back, 4 bases at V and 6 bases at J, with 17 bases in the middle. For the CDR3, the DNA is TGTGCCAGCAGCCGGGACTCCGGCTCAGTCGAGCAGTACTTC. Translating gives CASSRDSGSVEQYF. Drawing the rest from reference TRBV9 and TRBJ2-7, the complete variable domain is DSGVTQTPKHLITATGQRVTLRCSPRSGDLSVYWYQQSLDQGLQFLIQYYNGEERAKGNILERFSAQQFPDLHSELNLSSLELGDSALYFCASSRDSGSVEQYFGPGTRLTVT.

This clonotype was recorded many times. J is TRBJ2-1 and V is TRBV9; TRBD2 might be the D (7 bases). The CDR3 length is 17 residues. Trimming removed 3 bases at V and 7 bases at J, with 23 bases between. Germline assignment: CDR1 SGDLS and CDR2 YYNGEE. This chain's CDR3 is CASSARGEGRELNEQFF. For the CDR3, the DNA is TGTGCCAGCAGCGCTAGGGGGGAGGGCCGAGAGTTGAATGAGCAGTTCTTC.

The chain links TRBV6-5 to TRBJ2-6; no reliable D call. The V end was cut by 5 bases, the J end by 0 bases, with 17 bases between. Germline CDR1 is MNHEY and CDR2 is SVGAGI. The length of the CDR3 is 18 residues. The CDR3, as DNA: TGTGCCAGCAGTCGACCCCACATCGAAAGCTCTGGGGCCAACGTCCTGACTTTC. This sequence encodes CASSRPHIESSGANVLTF.

This clonotype was counted ten times or more. This sequence joins TRBV4-1 and TRBJ1-5; 7 bases align to TRBD1. Germline V lookup: CDR1 MGHRA, CDR2 YSYEKL. This CDR3 spans 15 amino acids. V lost 5 bases to trimming and J lost 5 bases; unmatched junction nucleotides: 9. The CDR3 is CASSARQGWDQPQHF. For the CDR3, the DNA is TGCGCCAGCAGCGCAAGACAGGGTTGGGATCAGCCCCAGCATTTT.

This clonotype was recorded many times. The gene calls are TRBV28 and TRBJ1-5, with 9 bases fitting TRBD1. After removal of 6 bases from V and 4 bases from J, the junction contained 13 bases not matched to a gene. The V gene's germline CDR1 is MDHEN and CDR2 SYDVKM. This CDR3 contains 17 residues. The CDR3 sequence is CASSRLGQGTKNQPQHF. The DNA of the CDR3 is TGTGCCAGCAGCCGACTCGGACAGGGGACTAAAAATCAGCCCCAGCATTTT.

This clonotype has a count of ten or more. This CDR3 is CASTRDGNQPQHF. DNA of the CDR3: TGTGCCAGCACCCGGGACGGAAATCAGCCCCAGCATTTT. The V and J genes are TRBV6-1 and TRBJ1-5; the D gene is possibly TRBD1 (5 bases). The V end lost 7 bases, the J end lost 4 bases, and 11 bases lay between the germline ends. Germline-derived CDR1 and CDR2 are MNHNS and SASEGT. The CDR3 sequence is 13 residues long.

This clonotype has at least ten counts. The chain is built from TRBV20-1 and TRBJ2-5; TRBD1 aligns across 8 bases. The CDR3 contains 15 residues. J gave up 4 bases and V 3 bases, and 10 bases lay outside the gene matches. Germline CDR1 is DFQATT and CDR2 is SNEGSKA (reference sequence). For the CDR3, the DNA is TGCAGTGCTAGCGCCCCAAGCGGACAGGGAGAGACCCAGTACTTC. Protein: CSASAPSGQGETQYF.

This clonotype was detected ten times or more. The J gene is TRBJ1-1, the V gene TRBV6-6, with D possibly TRBD1 on 6 matching bases. CDR3 length: 12 residues. CDR1 is MNHNY, CDR2 SVGAGI, per germline (reference sequence). Trimming pared 7 bases from V and 9 bases from J, leaving 15 bases between. The CDR3 region is CASTRDTGQAFF. The CDR3 nucleotides are TGTGCCAGCACCAGGGACACAGGCCAAGCTTTCTTT.

This clonotype has ten or more counts. The V call is TRBV12-3 or TRBV12-4, the J call TRBJ2-5; 9 bases align to TRBD1. V gave up 3 bases and J gave up 4 bases; unmatched junction bases: 9. The CDR3 covers 16 residues. CDR3 sequence reads: CASSFRGGQGRETQYF. CDR3 bases: TGTGCCAGCAGTTTTCGCGGGGGACAGGGTCGAGAGACCCAGTACTTC.

This clonotype was recorded a few times. One base away lies a much larger clone, so this may be a sequencing read error. The chain combines TRBV12-3 or TRBV12-4 with TRBJ1-4, with D maybe TRBD1 (5 bases). The CDR3 extends over 14 amino acids. The CDR3 nucleotides read TGTGCCAGCAGAAATCTAGGGGCTGGAGAAAAACGGTTTTTT. Protein: CASRNLGAGEKRFF.

The chain is built from TRBV20-1 and TRBJ2-3, with D possibly called TRBD1 or TRBD2 (5 bases each). The CDR3 extends over 14 amino acids. Trimming left V 0 bases short and J 8 bases short, with 15 bases between. CDR1 is DFQATT, CDR2 SNEGSKA, per germline (reference sequence). The CDR3 region is CSARDEGDAGTQYF. DNA for the CDR3: TGCAGTGCTAGAGACGAAGGGGACGCAGGTACGCAGTATTTT.

This clonotype was seen at least ten times. This chain joins TRBV28 and TRBJ2-7; possibly TRBD2 for D (6 bases). V was shortened by 2 bases and J by 7 bases, with 9 bases between the two germline ends. The CDR3 has 12 residues. Germline V gene sequence: CDR1 MDHEN, CDR2 SYDVKM. In nucleotides, the CDR3 is TGTGCCAGCAGTTTACTAGCGAGGGAGCAGTACTTC. Amino acid sequence: CASSLLAREQYF.

This clonotype was detected ten times or more. A much larger clone differs from this one at a single base, so this may be a read error. The chain carries TRBV29-1 and TRBJ2-7; D may be TRBD1 (6 bases). Germline V gene data show CDR1 as SQVTM and CDR2 as ANQGSEA. With 8 bases removed from V and 7 bases from J, the gap between germline ends came to 21 bases. The CDR3 contains 13 residues. CDR3 amino acids: CSFAQGLAGEQYF. In nucleotides, the CDR3 is TGCAGCTTTGCACAGGGTCTAGCTGGAGAGCAGTACTTC.

This clonotype occurred many times. The chain employs TRBV4-2 and TRBJ2-3; 8 bases line up with TRBD2. The V gene's germline CDR1 is LGHNA and CDR2 YNFKEQ. The CDR3 covers 17 residues. J gave up 1 base and V 4 bases, and 10 bases lay outside the gene matches. This CDR3 is CASSRRGSGGGTDTQYF. CDR3 in DNA: TGTGCCAGCAGCCGCCGAGGGAGCGGGGGAGGCACAGATACGCAGTATTTT.

This clonotype was seen many times. V usage is TRBV12-3 or TRBV12-4 and J usage is TRBJ1-5; tentatively, D is TRBD1 (6 bases). The V and J ends lost 4 bases and 0 bases respectively, with 16 bases between them. The length of the CDR3 is 17 residues. DNA for the CDR3: TGTGCCAGCAGTTCGGGGGGCCTGGGGTATAGCAATCAGCCCCAGCATTTT. Translated, it gives CASSSGGLGYSNQPQHF.

The table lists this clonotype with many counts. This chain joins TRBV5-1 and TRBJ1-1, with D uncertain. Germline loops: CDR1 SGHRS, CDR2 YFSETQ. This CDR3 is 15 amino acids long. V was shortened by 6 bases and J by 1 base, with 16 bases between the two germline ends. The CDR3: CASKGSSLQNTEAFF. The DNA of the CDR3 is TGCGCCAGCAAAGGTAGTTCATTGCAGAACACTGAAGCTTTCTTT.

Ten or more counts support this clonotype. The DNA of the CDR3 is TGTGCCAGCAGCTTATGGACTAGCGGGGGTAATGAGCAGTTCTTC. Translating gives CASSLWTSGGNEQFF. This rearrangement joins TRBV7-8 to TRBJ2-1, with 13 nucleotides matching TRBD2. The J segment lost 7 bases and the V segment lost 2 bases, leaving 2 bases of the junction unmatched. The CDR3 contains 15 residues. CDR1 and CDR2 from the germline V gene are SGHVS and FQNEAQ.

The table lists this clonotype with many counts. V and J are TRBV10-3 and TRBJ1-4; D is ambiguous. There are 13 residues in the CDR3. Germline values: CDR1 ENHRY, CDR2 SYGVKD. V lost 6 bases and J lost 3, with 8 bases in between. The CDR3: CAIRAEANEKLFF. CDR3 DNA sequence: TGTGCCATCAGGGCAGAAGCTAATGAAAAACTGTTTTTT.

The chain is built from TRBV4-2 and TRBJ1-3; 7 bases map to TRBD1. The germline V gene encodes CDR1 LGHNA and CDR2 YNFKEQ. With V trimmed by 4 bases and J by 0 bases, 6 bases remained unmatched. The CDR3 spans 16 residues. For the CDR3, the DNA is TGTGCCAGCAGCCCCTCGGGACAGCCCTCTGGAAACACCATATATTTT. It codes for CASSPSGQPSGNTIYF.

This clonotype was seen many times. The rearrangement links TRBV20-1 to TRBJ1-1, with a possible D match to TRBD1 (6 bases). This CDR3 has 15 amino acids. CDR1 is DFQATT, CDR2 SNEGSKA, per germline (reference sequence). The V end lost 0 bases, the J end lost 5 bases, and 16 bases lay between the germline ends. CDR3 in amino acids: CSARDPGGRGTEAFF. The CDR3 DNA follows: TGCAGTGCTAGAGATCCCGGGGGGCGGGGAACTGAAGCTTTCTTT.

As for this clonotype: One end of the junction fails to match germline, which may point to a read error. The chain joins TRBV7-7 to TRBJ2-3, with D unresolved. The germline V gene encodes CDR1 SSHAT and CDR2 FNYEAQ (reference sequence). This CDR3 spans 14 amino acids. The CDR3 DNA reads as TGTGCTAGCAGCCCTTTGAGGATCACAGATACGCAGTATTTT. Translation gives CASSPLRITDTQYF.

A note on this clonotype: Because the CDR3 is missing its conserved closing phenylalanine or tryptophan, this is likely a read error. The chain links TRBV29-1 to TRBJ1-1; perhaps TRBD1 as D (6 bases). The CDR3 totals 13 residues. Germline CDR1 and CDR2: SQVTM and ANQGSEA. V was shortened by 3 bases and J by 2 bases, with 10 bases between the two germline ends. This CDR3 reads CSVDKGGNTEAFS. CDR3 in DNA: TGCAGCGTTGATAAGGGGGGTAACACTGAAGCTTTCTCT.

Ten or more counts support this clonotype. The V call is TRBV20-1, the J call TRBJ2-2, with 7 bases matching TRBD2. The J segment lost 6 bases and the V segment lost 0 bases, leaving 16 bases of the junction unmatched. The germline gives CDR1 DFQATT, CDR2 SNEGSKA (reference sequence). This CDR3 is 18 amino acids long. The CDR3, as DNA: TGCAGTGCTAGAGATCCCCAAGGGAGGGGCGGGATGTCCGGGGAGCTGTTTTTT. This translates into CSARDPQGRGGMSGELFF.

This clonotype was seen at least ten times. The CDR3 region is CASSMGLAHREQFF. The CDR3 DNA follows: TGTGCCAGCAGCATGGGACTAGCTCATCGGGAGCAGTTCTTC. The rearrangement joins TRBV11-2 to TRBJ2-1, with TRBD2 matching over 9 bases. Germline V gives CDR1 SGHAT, CDR2 FQNNGV. The CDR3 has 14 residues. Germline trimming cut 5 bases from V and 10 bases from J; bases unmatched to any gene: 9.

The chain couples TRBV3-1 to TRBJ2-2; 14 bases are shared with TRBD2. The V gene end was trimmed by 4 bases and the J gene end by 5 bases; junction bases not matched to a gene: 6. The CDR3 sequence is 17 residues long. Germline loops: CDR1 LGHDT, CDR2 YNNKEL (reference sequence). This chain's CDR3 is CASSRGTSGSRTGELFF. The CDR3 DNA reads TGTGCCAGCAGCCGCGGGACTAGCGGGAGTCGGACCGGGGAGCTGTTTTTT.